One TCR beta chain is described in this entry. This table comes from immunoSEQ multiplex PCR, and its TCRdb copy is limited to in-frame clones, with some not included. The table has tens of thousands of clones, about 88% seen once. The data originate from a study of T cell responses to AZD1222 COVID-19 vaccine. Germline CDR1 is SGDLS and CDR2 is YYNGEE. The CDR3 contains 15 residues. Trimming removed 4 bases at V and 5 bases at J, with 13 bases between. Material: peripheral blood, obtained on day 0 of AZD1222 vaccination. The chain couples TRBV9 to TRBJ1-6; tentatively, D is TRBD1 (5 bases). This receptor was taken from an adult in good health. Here the CDR3 reads CASSIGTEDNSPLHF. The DNA for the CDR3 is TGTGCCAGCAGCATCGGGACGGAGGATAATTCACCCCTCCACTTT.